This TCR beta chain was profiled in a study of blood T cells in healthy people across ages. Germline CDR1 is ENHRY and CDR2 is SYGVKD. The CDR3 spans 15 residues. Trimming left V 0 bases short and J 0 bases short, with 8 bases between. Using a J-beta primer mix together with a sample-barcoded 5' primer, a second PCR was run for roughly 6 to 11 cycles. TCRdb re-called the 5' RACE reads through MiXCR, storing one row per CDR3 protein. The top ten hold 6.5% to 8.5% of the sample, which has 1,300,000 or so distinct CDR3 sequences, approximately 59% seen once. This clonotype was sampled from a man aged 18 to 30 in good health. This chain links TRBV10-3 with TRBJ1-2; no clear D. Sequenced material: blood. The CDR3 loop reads CAISESQLTNYGYTF. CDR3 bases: TGTGCCATCAGTGAGTCTCAGTTAACTAACTATGGCTACACCTTC.